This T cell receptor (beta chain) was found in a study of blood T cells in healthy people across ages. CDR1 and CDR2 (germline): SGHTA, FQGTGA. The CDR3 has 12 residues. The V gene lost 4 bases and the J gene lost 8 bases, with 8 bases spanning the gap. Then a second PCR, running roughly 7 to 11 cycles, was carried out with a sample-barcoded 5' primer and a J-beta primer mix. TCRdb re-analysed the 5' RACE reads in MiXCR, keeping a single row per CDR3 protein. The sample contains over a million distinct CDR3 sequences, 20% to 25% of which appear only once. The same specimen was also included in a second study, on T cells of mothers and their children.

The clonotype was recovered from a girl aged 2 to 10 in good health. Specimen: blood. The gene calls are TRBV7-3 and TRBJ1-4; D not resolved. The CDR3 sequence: CASSSLREKLFF. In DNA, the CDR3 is TGTGCCAGCAGCTCTCTCAGGGAAAAACTGTTTTTT.